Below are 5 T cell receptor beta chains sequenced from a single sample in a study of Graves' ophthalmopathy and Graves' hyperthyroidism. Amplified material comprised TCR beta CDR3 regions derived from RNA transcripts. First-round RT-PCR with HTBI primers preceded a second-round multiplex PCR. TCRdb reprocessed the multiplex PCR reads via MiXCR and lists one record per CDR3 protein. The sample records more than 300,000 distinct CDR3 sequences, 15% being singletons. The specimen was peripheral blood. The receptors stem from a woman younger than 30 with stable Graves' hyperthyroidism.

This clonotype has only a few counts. The CDR3 sequence: CSARDRYRPTEAFF. As DNA, the CDR3 is TGCAGTGCTAGAGATCGGTACAGGCCCACTGAAGCTTTCTTT. The rearrangement links TRBV20-1 to TRBJ1-1, with a weak D call TRBD1 (5 bases). Germline V CDR1 and CDR2: DFQATT, SNEGSKA (reference sequence). The CDR3 has 14 residues. V lost 0 bases and J 4 bases, leaving 12 bases between the germline ends.

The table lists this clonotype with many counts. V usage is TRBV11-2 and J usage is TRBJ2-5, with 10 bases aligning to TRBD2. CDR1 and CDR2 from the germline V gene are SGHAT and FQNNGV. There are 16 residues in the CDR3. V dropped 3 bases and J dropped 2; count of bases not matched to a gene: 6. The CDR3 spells CASSLFSGGTQETQYF. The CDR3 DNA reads TGTGCCAGCAGCTTGTTTAGCGGGGGGACGCAAGAGACCCAGTACTTC.

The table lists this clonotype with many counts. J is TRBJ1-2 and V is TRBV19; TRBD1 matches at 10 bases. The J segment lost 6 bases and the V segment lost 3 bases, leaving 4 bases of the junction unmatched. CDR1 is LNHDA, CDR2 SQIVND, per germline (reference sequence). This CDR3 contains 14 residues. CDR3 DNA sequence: TGTGCCAGTAGTATGGGGACAGGGGTAGATGGCTACACCTTC. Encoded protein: CASSMGTGVDGYTF.

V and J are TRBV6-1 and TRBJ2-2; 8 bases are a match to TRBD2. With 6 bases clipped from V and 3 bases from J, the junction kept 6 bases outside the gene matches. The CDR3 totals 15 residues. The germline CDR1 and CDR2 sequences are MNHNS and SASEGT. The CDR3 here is CASRPTSGDTGELFF. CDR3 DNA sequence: TGTGCCAGCAGACCAACTAGCGGCGACACCGGGGAGCTGTTTTTT.

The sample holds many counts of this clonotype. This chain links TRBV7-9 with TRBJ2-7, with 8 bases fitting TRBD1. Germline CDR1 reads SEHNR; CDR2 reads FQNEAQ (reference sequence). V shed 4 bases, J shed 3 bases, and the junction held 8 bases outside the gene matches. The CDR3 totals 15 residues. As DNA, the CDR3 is TGTGCCAGCAGCTCAGGACAGGGTACTAACTACGAGCAGTACTTC. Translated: CASSSGQGTNYEQYF.